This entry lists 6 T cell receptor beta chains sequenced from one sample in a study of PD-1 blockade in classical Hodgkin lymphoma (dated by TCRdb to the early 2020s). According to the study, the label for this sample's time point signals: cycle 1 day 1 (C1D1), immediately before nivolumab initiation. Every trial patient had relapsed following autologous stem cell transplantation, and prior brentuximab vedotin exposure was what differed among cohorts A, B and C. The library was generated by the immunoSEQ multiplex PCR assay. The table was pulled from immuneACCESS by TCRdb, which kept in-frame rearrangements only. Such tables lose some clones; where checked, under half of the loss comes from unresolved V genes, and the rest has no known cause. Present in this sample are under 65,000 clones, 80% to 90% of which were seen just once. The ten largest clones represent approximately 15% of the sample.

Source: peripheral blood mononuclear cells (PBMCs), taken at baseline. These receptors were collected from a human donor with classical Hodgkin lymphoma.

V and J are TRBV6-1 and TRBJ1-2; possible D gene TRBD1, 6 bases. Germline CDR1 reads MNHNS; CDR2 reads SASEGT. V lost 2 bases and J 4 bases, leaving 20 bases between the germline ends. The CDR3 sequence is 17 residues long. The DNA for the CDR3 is TGTGCCAGCAGTGAACGGTGGACAGACCGACCCCCCTATGGCTACACCTTC. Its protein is CASSERWTDRPPYGYTF.

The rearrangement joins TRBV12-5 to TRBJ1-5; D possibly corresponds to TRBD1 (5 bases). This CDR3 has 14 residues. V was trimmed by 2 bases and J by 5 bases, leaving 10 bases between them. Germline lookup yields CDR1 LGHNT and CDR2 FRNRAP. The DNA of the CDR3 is TGTGCTAGTGGTTTGCAGGGAATTCATCAGCCCCAGCATTTT. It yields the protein CASGLQGIHQPQHF.

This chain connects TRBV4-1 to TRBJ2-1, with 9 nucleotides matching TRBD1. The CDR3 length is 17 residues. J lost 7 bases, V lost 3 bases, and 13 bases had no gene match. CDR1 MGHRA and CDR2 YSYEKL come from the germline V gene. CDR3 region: CASSHGAGTGNRNEQFF. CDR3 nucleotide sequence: TGCGCCAGCAGCCATGGCGCCGGGACAGGGAATAGAAATGAGCAGTTCTTC.

DNA for the CDR3: TGTGCCAGCAGTTACGGAGCTAGCGGAAGCACAGATACGCAGTATTTT. This gives the protein CASSYGASGSTDTQYF. This sequence joins TRBV6-6 and TRBJ2-3, with TRBD2 identical over 7 bases. The CDR3 has 16 amino acids. In germline, CDR1 is MNHNY, CDR2 SVGAGI (reference sequence). The junction had 5 bases not matched to a gene; V was cut back by 2 bases and J by 0 bases.

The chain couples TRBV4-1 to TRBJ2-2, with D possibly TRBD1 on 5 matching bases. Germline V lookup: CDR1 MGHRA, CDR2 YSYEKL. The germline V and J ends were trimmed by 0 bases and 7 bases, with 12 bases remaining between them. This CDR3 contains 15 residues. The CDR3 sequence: CASSQEGLIGGELFF. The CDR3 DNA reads TGCGCCAGCAGCCAAGAGGGGCTGATCGGCGGGGAGCTGTTTTTT.

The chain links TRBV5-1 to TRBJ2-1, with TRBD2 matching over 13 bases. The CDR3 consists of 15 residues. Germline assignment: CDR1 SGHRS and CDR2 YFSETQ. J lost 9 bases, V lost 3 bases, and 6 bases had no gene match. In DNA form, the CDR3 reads TGCGCCAGCAGCTATGGACTAGCGGGGGTTGGTGAGCAGTTCTTC. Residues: CASSYGLAGVGEQFF.